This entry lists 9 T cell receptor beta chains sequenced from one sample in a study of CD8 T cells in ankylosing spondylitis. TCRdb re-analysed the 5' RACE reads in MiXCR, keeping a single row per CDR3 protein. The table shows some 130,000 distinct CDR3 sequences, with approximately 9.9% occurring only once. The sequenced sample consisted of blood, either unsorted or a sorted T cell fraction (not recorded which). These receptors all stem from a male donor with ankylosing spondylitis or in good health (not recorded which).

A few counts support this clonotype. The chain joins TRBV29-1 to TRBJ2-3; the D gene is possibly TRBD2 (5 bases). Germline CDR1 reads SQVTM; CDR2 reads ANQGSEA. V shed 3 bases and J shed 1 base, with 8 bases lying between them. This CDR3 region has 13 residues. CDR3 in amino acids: CSVEEAGTDTQYF. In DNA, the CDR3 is TGCAGCGTTGAGGAGGCGGGCACAGATACGCAGTATTTT.

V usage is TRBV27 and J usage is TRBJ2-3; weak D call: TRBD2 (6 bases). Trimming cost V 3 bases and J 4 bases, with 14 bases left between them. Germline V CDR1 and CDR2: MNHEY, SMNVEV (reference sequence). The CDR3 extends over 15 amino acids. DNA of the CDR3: TGTGCCAGCAGTTTTCGGCCGGGAGCGGCAGATACGCAGTATTTT. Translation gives CASSFRPGAADTQYF.

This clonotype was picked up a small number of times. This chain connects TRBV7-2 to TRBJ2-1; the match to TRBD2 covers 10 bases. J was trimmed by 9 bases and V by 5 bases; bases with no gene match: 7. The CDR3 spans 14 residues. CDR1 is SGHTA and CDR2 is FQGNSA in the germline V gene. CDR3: CASSRKTSGPEQFF. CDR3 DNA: TGTGCCAGCAGCAGGAAGACTAGCGGGCCTGAGCAGTTCTTC.

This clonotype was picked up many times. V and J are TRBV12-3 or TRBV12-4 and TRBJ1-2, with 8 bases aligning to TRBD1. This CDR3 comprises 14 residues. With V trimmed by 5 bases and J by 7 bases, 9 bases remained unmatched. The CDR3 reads CASSPGTGMFGYTF. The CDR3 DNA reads TGTGCCAGCAGTCCCGGGACAGGAATGTTTGGCTACACCTTC.

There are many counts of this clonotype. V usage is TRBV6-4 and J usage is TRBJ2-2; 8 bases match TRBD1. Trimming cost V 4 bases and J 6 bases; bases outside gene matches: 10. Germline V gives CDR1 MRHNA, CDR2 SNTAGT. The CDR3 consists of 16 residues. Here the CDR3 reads CASSARGQGNSGELFF. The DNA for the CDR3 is TGTGCCAGCAGTGCCCGTGGACAGGGTAATTCCGGGGAGCTGTTTTTT.

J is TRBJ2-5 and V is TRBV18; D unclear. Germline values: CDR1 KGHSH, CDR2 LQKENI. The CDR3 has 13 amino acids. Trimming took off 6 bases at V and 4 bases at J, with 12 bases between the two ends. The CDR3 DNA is TGTGCCAGCTCTTCGGTAACGGGAGAGACCCAGTACTTC. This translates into CASSSVTGETQYF.

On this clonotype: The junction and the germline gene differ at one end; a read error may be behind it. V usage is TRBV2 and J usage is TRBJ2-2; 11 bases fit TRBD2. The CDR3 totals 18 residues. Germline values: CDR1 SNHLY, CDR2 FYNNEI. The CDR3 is CTSSSPRIAGGYTGELFF. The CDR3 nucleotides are TGTACCAGCAGCTCCCCCCGAATAGCGGGAGGGTACACCGGGGAGCTGTTTTTT.

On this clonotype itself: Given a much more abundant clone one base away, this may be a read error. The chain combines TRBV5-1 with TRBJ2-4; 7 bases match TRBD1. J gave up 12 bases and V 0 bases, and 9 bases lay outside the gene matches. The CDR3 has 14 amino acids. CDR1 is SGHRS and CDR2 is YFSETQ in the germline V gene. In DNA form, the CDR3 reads TGCGCCAGCAGCTTGGAGGGGGTTGGGGACAGTCAGTACTTC. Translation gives CASSLEGVGDSQYF.

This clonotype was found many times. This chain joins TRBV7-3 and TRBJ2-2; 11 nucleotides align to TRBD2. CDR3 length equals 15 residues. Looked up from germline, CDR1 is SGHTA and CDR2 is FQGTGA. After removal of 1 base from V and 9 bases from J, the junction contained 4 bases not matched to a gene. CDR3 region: CASSLSTSGSRELFF. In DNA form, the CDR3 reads TGTGCCAGCAGCTTAAGTACTAGCGGGAGCAGGGAGCTGTTTTTT.